This T cell receptor (beta chain) was profiled in a study of control samples from healthy donors and cancer patients. The CDR3 has 15 amino acids. CDR1 and CDR2 from the germline V gene are LNHDA and SQIVND (reference sequence). V gave up 4 bases and J gave up 7 bases; unmatched junction bases: 6. Sequencing was performed with immunoSEQ multiplex PCR; in TCRdb, only in-frame clones are kept and a portion is missing. Among about 94,000 clones listed, about nine tenths were seen once. The rearrangement joins TRBV19 to TRBJ2-7; 14 bases line up with TRBD2. Sequenced input: blood. The clonotype originates from a woman aged 18-35 years in good health. CDR3 nucleotides: TGTGCCAGTAGTAGGGGACTAGCGGGGGCTGGAGAGCAGTACTTC. Translating gives CASSRGLAGAGEQYF.